The 5 T cell receptor beta chains reported below all come from one sample, sequenced in a study of blood T cell repertoires in COVID-19 (dated by TCRdb to the early 2020s). Preparation of the library involved the immunoSEQ multiplex PCR assay. The table comes from immuneACCESS by way of TCRdb, which keeps in-frame sequences with V and J called. Part of the clones is missing from these tables; in studies checked, under half for an unresolved V gene and the rest for unknown reasons. This sample holds 84,000 or so clones; about 83% were observed only once. Around 29% of the sample is taken by the ten largest. Sequencing was carried out using peripheral blood. The receptors stem from an elderly woman with acute or convalescent COVID-19.

This chain uses TRBV3-1 (or the pseudogene TRBV3-2) with TRBJ1-2, with 9 positions matching TRBD1. Germline trimming cut 5 bases from V and 3 bases from J; bases unmatched to any gene: 7. Germline lookup yields CDR1 LGHDT and CDR2 YNNKEL (reference sequence). This CDR3 comprises 15 residues. In DNA, the CDR3 is TGTGCCAGCAGCTGGCCGGGACAGGGACACTATGGCTACACCTTC. This gives the protein CASSWPGQGHYGYTF.

Only one count was recorded for this clone. The rearrangement uses TRBV11-3 and TRBJ2-2; weak D call: TRBD1 (6 bases). The length of the CDR3 is 14 residues. Germline V CDR1 and CDR2: SGHNT, YENEEA. The V end lost 1 base, the J end lost 7 bases, and 10 bases lay between the germline ends. Here the CDR3 reads CASSLGTEYGELFF. For the CDR3, the DNA is TGTGCCAGCAGCTTAGGGACAGAGTACGGGGAGCTGTTTTTT.

This clone was detected a few times. J is TRBJ2-5 and V is TRBV7-7; a weak D match, TRBD2 (5 bases). This CDR3 spans 13 amino acids. Germline V CDR1 and CDR2: SSHAT, FNYEAQ (reference sequence). This CDR3 is CASARNYQETQYF. The CDR3 DNA is TGTGCTAGCGCTAGAAACTACCAAGAGACCCAGTACTTC.

The rearrangement uses TRBV5-4 and TRBJ1-3; TRBD1 matches at 8 bases. Germline-derived CDR1 and CDR2 are SGHNT and YYREEE (reference sequence). The CDR3 runs to 15 residues. V shed 0 bases, J shed 4 bases, and the junction held 3 bases outside the gene matches. CDR3 in amino acids: CASSLARGQGNTIYF. The CDR3 coding sequence is TGTGCCAGCAGCTTGGCCAGGGGGCAGGGAAACACCATATATTTT.

This chain joins TRBV27 and TRBJ2-7; 12 bases fit TRBD2. J lost 4 bases, V lost 5 bases, and 6 bases had no gene match. The length of the CDR3 is 15 residues. Germline CDR1 and CDR2: MNHEY and SMNVEV (reference sequence). Written as DNA, the CDR3 is TGTGCCAGCAGTCAGGTGACTAGCGGGAGTTACGAGCAGTACTTC. Residues: CASSQVTSGSYEQYF.